The source of this TCR beta chain is a study of graft-versus-host responses after intestinal transplantation. Across the whole study: Each recipient received a multivisceral, liver-intestinal, or isolated intestinal graft. Induction using anti-thymocyte globulin, followed by tacrolimus and steroids for 2 to 4 years, was given to all recipients.

Study results and caveats: Analysis identified GvH clones in recipient marrow, with some appearing first in ileum or blood.

CDR1 is MNHNS and CDR2 is SASEGT in the germline V gene. Trimming left V 7 bases short and J 10 bases short, with 20 bases between. There are 14 residues in the CDR3. Produced via immunoSEQ multiplex PCR; TCRdb's table is partial and in-frame only. Among 90,000 to 100,000 clones, 91% were seen once, and the ten largest hold about 0.45%. For this clone: Its specificity is unknown.

The sequence was collected from a human donor who received an intestinal transplant. Here the sequenced sample was unstimulated CD8+ T cells sorted from spleen or lymph node cells, taken before intestinal transplant. This chain uses TRBV6-1 with TRBJ2-1; D may be TRBD1 (5 bases). CDR3 in DNA: TGTGCCAGCACTAATTCAAGGGGTGGCCCGGAGCAGTTCTTC. Its translation is CASTNSRGGPEQFF.